The present entry profiles one TCR beta chain with its context. Its target is not known. Losses at the gene ends were 4 bases for V and 8 bases for J; bases not matched to a gene: 10. Germline-derived CDR1 and CDR2 are MGHRA and YSYEKL. The CDR3 covers 14 residues. The data were taken from a study of T cell responses to AZD1222 COVID-19 vaccine. Study-level information: Pooling was applied to second doses at about 4 or about 12 weeks. Study-level findings and limits: Mapped onto spike, vaccine-associated CD4 TCRs spanned it and were dominant at 160-218 and 743-854. None of the repertoires were sampled until the peak T cell response had passed. Regions left unmutated in variants are reportedly the target of nearly half of spike-specific TCRs.

Sequenced by immunoSEQ multiplex PCR; TCRdb stores in-frame clones only, minus some. The sample shows 150,000 to 200,000 clones, about 90% of them seen only once. This clonotype originated in an adult in good health. Sequencing was performed on peripheral blood, taken on day 0 of AZD1222 vaccination. The rearrangement uses TRBV4-1 and TRBJ1-2, with 7 bases fitting TRBD1. Here the CDR3 DNA reads TGCGCCAGCAGCCCAGCAGAGAGACAGGGAGGCTACACCTTC. Translated: CASSPAERQGGYTF.